What follows is one TCR beta chain and its context. Germline CDR1 reads MNHEY; CDR2 reads SMNVEV (reference sequence). This CDR3 contains 14 residues. Trimming removed 5 bases at V and 6 bases at J, with 14 bases between. TCRdb independently ran MiXCR on the 5' RACE reads; one entry per CDR3 protein. The table includes approximately 630,000 distinct CDR3 sequences, just over 7% detected once. These data belong to a study of identical twins. These records were also assigned to another study, of yellow fever vaccine responses in identical twins.

The sequence came from a woman aged 18-30 years in good health. The sequenced sample was PBMCs. The rearrangement links TRBV27 to TRBJ1-5, with D hard to call. The DNA for the CDR3 is TGTGCCAGCAGTCCAAACAGTCCCGGTCAGCCCCAGCATTTT. It translates to CASSPNSPGQPQHF.